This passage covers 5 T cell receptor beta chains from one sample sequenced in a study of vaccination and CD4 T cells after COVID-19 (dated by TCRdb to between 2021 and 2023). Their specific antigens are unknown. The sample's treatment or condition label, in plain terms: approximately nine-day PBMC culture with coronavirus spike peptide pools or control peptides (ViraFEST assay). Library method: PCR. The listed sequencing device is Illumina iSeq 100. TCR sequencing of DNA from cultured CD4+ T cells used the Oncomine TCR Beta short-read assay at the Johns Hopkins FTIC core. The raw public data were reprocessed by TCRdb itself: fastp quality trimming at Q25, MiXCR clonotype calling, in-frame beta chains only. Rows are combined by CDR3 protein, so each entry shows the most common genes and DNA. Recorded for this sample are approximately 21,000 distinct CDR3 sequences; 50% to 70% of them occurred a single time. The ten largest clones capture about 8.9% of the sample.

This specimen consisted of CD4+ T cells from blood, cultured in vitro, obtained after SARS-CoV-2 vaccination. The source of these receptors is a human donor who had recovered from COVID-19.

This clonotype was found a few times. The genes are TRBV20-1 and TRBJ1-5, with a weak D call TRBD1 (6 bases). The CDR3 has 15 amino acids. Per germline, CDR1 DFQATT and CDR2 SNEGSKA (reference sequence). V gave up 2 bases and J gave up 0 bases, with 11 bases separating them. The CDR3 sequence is CSARRGTYSNQPQHF. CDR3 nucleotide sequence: TGCAGTGCTAGAAGGGGGACCTATAGCAATCAGCCCCAGCATTTT.

This CDR3 is CASGPGQNTEAFF. DNA of the CDR3: TGTGCCAGCGGACCAGGACAAAACACTGAAGCTTTCTTT. The chain combines TRBV3-1 with TRBJ1-1; TRBD1 is a possible D gene (5 bases). The CDR3 contains 13 residues. Trimming left V 8 bases short and J 2 bases short, with 12 bases between. Germline values: CDR1 LGHDT, CDR2 YNNKEL (reference sequence).

The CDR3 nucleotides are TGTGCCAGCAGCTTACCCCCCTTCGAGCAGTACTTC. Residues: CASSLPPFEQYF. This chain connects TRBV7-2 to TRBJ2-7; D gene ambiguous. The V end was cut by 2 bases, the J end by 6 bases, with 8 bases between. The CDR3 is 12 amino acids. CDR1 is SGHTA, CDR2 FQGNSA, per germline.

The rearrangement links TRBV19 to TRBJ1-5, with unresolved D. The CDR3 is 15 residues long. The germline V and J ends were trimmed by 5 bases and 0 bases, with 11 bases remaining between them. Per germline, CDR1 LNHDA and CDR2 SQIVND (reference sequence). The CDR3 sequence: CASSQNSGSNQPQHF. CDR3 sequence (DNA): TGTGCCAGTAGTCAGAACAGCGGTAGCAATCAGCCCCAGCATTTT. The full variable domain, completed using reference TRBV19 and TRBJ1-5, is DGGITQSPKYLFRKEGQNVTLSCEQNLNHDAMYWYRQDPGQGLRLIYYSQIVNDFQKGDIAEGYSVSREKKESFPLTVTSAQKNPTAFYLCASSQNSGSNQPQHFGDGTRLSIL.

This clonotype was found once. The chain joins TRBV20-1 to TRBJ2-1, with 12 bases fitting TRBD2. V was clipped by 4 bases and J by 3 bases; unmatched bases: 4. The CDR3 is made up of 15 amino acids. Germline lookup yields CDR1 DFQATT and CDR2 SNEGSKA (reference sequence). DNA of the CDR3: TGCAGTGCTAAAACTAGCGGGAGGATCTACAATGAGCAGTTCTTC. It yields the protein CSAKTSGRIYNEQFF.